What follows is one T cell receptor beta chain and its context. These data originate in a study of T cells expressing NK-cell markers. TCRdb re-analyzed the 5' RACE reads; it lists each CDR3 protein once, without DNA. The sample's table shows 150,000 to 200,000 distinct CDR3 sequences. Per the germline V gene, CDR1 is SGHTA and CDR2 is FQGNSA. The CDR3 runs 17 residues. The sequenced material came from blood T cells: a sorted CD56 or NKG2C T cell subset, CD4+ or CD8+ T cells, or bulk PBMC T cells (not recorded which). V and J are TRBV7-2 and TRBJ2-7; TCRdb's D call of TRBD2 is untestable without DNA. The TCR sequence derives from a woman aged 18 to 75 in good health. CDR3 amino acids: CASSRRESGDYPYEQYF.